This TCR beta chain was sequenced in a study of CD8 T cells in Susac syndrome. V gave up 6 bases and J gave up 5 bases, with 13 bases separating them. This CDR3 is built from 13 residues. An input of about 0.5 to 1 ug of RNA was subjected to reverse transcription using random hexamers. Amplification of the TCR beta CDR3 was carried out by immunoSEQ multiplex PCR, which spanned a total of 54 Vbeta and 13 Jbeta segments. Each CDR3 protein gets one entry after TCRdb re-called the immunoSEQ multiplex PCR reads with MiXCR. Altogether around 130,000 distinct CDR3 sequences are present, nearly 95% being singletons, with the ten largest covering more than 0.095%. Peripheral blood CD8+ and CD4+ T cells were profiled by TCR beta sequencing.

The source material was CD4+ T cells from PBMCs. V is TRBV12-3 or TRBV12-4 and J is TRBJ2-5; D may be TRBD1 (6 bases). The origin of this receptor is a human donor in good health. As DNA, the CDR3 is TGTGCCAGCAGGCGACAGGTGATGGAGACCCAGTACTTC. Amino acid sequence: CASRRQVMETQYF.